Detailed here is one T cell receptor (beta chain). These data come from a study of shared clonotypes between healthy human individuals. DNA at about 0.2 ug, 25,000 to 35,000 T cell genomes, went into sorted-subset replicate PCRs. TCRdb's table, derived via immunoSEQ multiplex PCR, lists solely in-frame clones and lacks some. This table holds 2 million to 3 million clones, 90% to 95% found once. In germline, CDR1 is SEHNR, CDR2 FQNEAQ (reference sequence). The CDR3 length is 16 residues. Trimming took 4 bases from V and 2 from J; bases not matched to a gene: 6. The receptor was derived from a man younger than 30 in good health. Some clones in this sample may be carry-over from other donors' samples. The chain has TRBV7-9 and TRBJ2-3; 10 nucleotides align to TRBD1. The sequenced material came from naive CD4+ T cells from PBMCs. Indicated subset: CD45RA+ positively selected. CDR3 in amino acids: CASSSWGQGLTDTQYF. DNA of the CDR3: TGTGCCAGCAGCTCCTGGGGACAGGGGCTCACAGATACGCAGTATTTT. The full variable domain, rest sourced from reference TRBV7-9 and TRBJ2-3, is DTGVSQNPRHKITKRGQNVTFRCDPISEHNRLYWYRQTLGQGPEFLTYFQNEAQLEKSRLLSDRFSAERPKGSFSTLEIQRTEQGDSAMYLCASSSWGQGLTDTQYFGPGTRLTVL.